This TCR beta chain was sequenced during a study of T cell responses to AZD1222 COVID-19 vaccine. Germline V lookup: CDR1 LNHDA, CDR2 SQIVND (reference sequence). This CDR3 comprises 16 residues. V lost 3 bases to trimming and J lost 1 base, with 13 bases between them. The data were produced by immunoSEQ multiplex PCR, yet TCRdb's version contains in-frame clones alone and is incomplete. This table has tens of thousands of clones, 85% to 90% appearing once. The specimen comprised peripheral blood, sampled 28 days after the second AZD1222 dose. The TCR was taken from an adult who received the AZD1222 COVID-19 vaccine. This sequence joins TRBV19 and TRBJ1-5; a possible D gene is TRBD1 (6 bases). CDR3 residues: CASSIGGAQSNQPQHF. The CDR3 nucleotides are TGTGCCAGTAGTATTGGGGGGGCGCAAAGCAATCAGCCCCAGCATTTT.